A selection of T cell receptor beta chains follows, all from one sample in a study of blood T cell repertoires in COVID-19. TCRdb's table, derived via immunoSEQ multiplex PCR, lists solely in-frame clones and lacks some. The profile shows about 130,000 clones, over 60% of them singletons. The sample comprised peripheral blood. These TCRs come from a woman aged 70-85 years with acute or convalescent COVID-19. CDR3s include the opening cysteine and the closing phenylalanine or tryptophan. Fields, in order: J gene, D gene, V gene, clone size, CDR3 DNA, CDR3 protein. D genes are given only for firm matches. Only part of the rows carry a size: once, few, many, or a class if the clone is expanded.

TRBJ2-7	TRBD2	TRBV6-2/TRBV6-3	NA	TGTGCCAGCAGTTACTCGATAAGCGGGGCCATCTCCTACGAGCAGTACTTC	CASSYSISGAISYEQYF
TRBJ2-7	NA	TRBV11-2	NA	TGTGCCAGCAGCCCCTCGACTCTTACCTACGAGCAGTACTTC	CASSPSTLTYEQYF
TRBJ2-2	TRBD1	TRBV28	NA	TGTGCCAGCAGTTCGGGACAGCTCACCGGGGAGCTGTTTTTT	CASSSGQLTGELFF
TRBJ2-5	TRBD2	TRBV4-1	NA	TGCGCCAGCAGCCAAGAGGGACTAGCGGGAGCGAGAGAGACCCAGTACTTC	CASSQEGLAGARETQYF
TRBJ2-1	TRBD2	TRBV28	NA	TGTGCCAGCAGTATTGCTAGCGGGAGGGTCTACAATGAGCAGTTCTTC	CASSIASGRVYNEQFF
TRBJ1-1	TRBD1	TRBV23-1	few	TGCGCCAGCAGTCGCAGGGGGCACACTGAAGCTTTCTTT	CASSRRGHTEAFF
TRBJ2-7	TRBD1	TRBV28	NA	TGTGCCAGCAGTTTATTCGGGACAGCCTTCAGCTCCTACGAGCAGTACTTC	CASSLFGTAFSSYEQYF
TRBJ2-1	TRBD2	TRBV10-2	NA	TGCGCCAGCAGTCAGTTAGCGGGAGGGCCGGGGGATGAGCAGTTCTTC	CASSQLAGGPGDEQFF
TRBJ1-1	TRBD1	TRBV3-1/TRBV3-2	NA	TGTGCCAGCAGCCAGGCAGGGGGGAGCACTGAAGCTTTCTTT	CASSQAGGSTEAFF
TRBJ1-1	NA	TRBV3-1/TRBV3-2	NA	TGTGCCAGCAGCCAAGTAGCCGCGAACACTGAAGCTTTCTTT	CASSQVAANTEAFF
TRBJ1-1	TRBD1	TRBV5-8	once	TGTGCCAGCAGCTTGCAAGAAAACAGGGGTGACACTGAAGCTTTCTTT	CASSLQENRGDTEAFF
TRBJ2-1	NA	TRBV7-2	NA	TGTGCCAGCAGCCCTGACGGACAGTACAATGAGCAGTTCTTC	CASSPDGQYNEQFF
TRBJ1-2	TRBD1	TRBV10-3	NA	TGTGCCATCAGGCCGGGACAGGGTCTTGTTGGCTACACCTTC	CAIRPGQGLVGYTF
TRBJ2-2	NA	TRBV15	NA	TGTGCCACCAGCAGAGAACTTGGACAGGGGGAGCTGTTTTTT	CATSRELGQGELFF
TRBJ2-3	TRBD1	TRBV6-6	NA	TGTGCCAGCAGTTACGGACAGGGGGCAGATACGCAGTATTTT	CASSYGQGADTQYF
TRBJ2-7	TRBD2	TRBV7-6	once	TGTGCCAGCAGCTTGGGGGGGAACTACGAGCAGTACTTC	CASSLGGNYEQYF
TRBJ1-1	NA	TRBV6-5	NA	TGTGCCAGCCTAAGATATTCGAACACTGAAGCTTTCTTT	CASLRYSNTEAFF
TRBJ2-7	NA	TRBV29-1	few	TGCAGCGTTGTGCAGGAATCCTACGAGCAGTACTTC	CSVVQESYEQYF
TRBJ1-2	TRBD1	TRBV3-1/TRBV3-2	NA	TGTGCCAGCAGCCACGAATCCAGGGGGCGGAACTATGGCTACACCTTC	CASSHESRGRNYGYTF
TRBJ2-7	NA	TRBV30	NA	TGTGCCTGGAGCGATCGCGATGAGCAGTACTTC	CAWSDRDEQYF
TRBJ2-6	NA	TRBV4-3	NA	TGCGCCAGCAGCCAAGTTCTGGCCAGGGGACGCTCTGGGGCCAACGTCCTGACTTTC	CASSQVLARGRSGANVLTF
TRBJ2-5	TRBD2	TRBV7-7	few	TGTGCTAGCAGCGTGGGACTAGCTAGCCAAGAGACCCAGTACTTC	CASSVGLASQETQYF
TRBJ1-1	TRBD1	TRBV25-1	NA	TGTGCCAGCAGTGATGGGACAGGAGCTAGGAACACTGAAGCTTTCTTT	CASSDGTGARNTEAFF
TRBJ1-1	NA	TRBV5-1	NA	TGCGCCAGCAGCTTGGTTAGGACAACGAACACTGAAGCTTTCTTT	CASSLVRTTNTEAFF
TRBJ1-2	NA	TRBV6-5	NA	TGTGCCAGCAGTTACAGTGGCAGGTGGAACTATGGCTACACCTTC	CASSYSGRWNYGYTF
TRBJ2-5	NA	TRBV2	NA	TGTGCCAGCAGTGGGTTGGCCAGGGAGACCCAGTACTTC	CASSGLARETQYF
TRBJ2-2	TRBD2	TRBV30	NA	TGTGCCTGGAGTGGGGGACTAGCGGGAGTAGTCACCGGGGAGCTGTTTTTT	CAWSGGLAGVVTGELFF
TRBJ1-2	NA	TRBV3-1/TRBV3-2	few	TGTGCCAGCAGCCGGAGGGGTGGCTATGGCTACACCTTC	CASSRRGGYGYTF
TRBJ1-6	TRBD1	TRBV27	NA	TGTGCCAGCAGTTTTAATTGGGACAGGGTTAATTCACCCCTCCACTTT	CASSFNWDRVNSPLHF
TRBJ1-1	TRBD1	TRBV7-8	NA	TGTGCCAGCAGCTCAATTATCGAAGGACAGGGATTT	CASSSIIEGQGF
TRBJ2-5	NA	TRBV19	NA	TGTGCCAGTAGTTTGCGACTGAAAGAAACGATCCAGTACTTC	CASSLRLKETIQYF
TRBJ2-3	NA	TRBV2	NA	TGTGCCAGCACCTGGACACCCTCCACAGATACGCAGTATTTT	CASTWTPSTDTQYF